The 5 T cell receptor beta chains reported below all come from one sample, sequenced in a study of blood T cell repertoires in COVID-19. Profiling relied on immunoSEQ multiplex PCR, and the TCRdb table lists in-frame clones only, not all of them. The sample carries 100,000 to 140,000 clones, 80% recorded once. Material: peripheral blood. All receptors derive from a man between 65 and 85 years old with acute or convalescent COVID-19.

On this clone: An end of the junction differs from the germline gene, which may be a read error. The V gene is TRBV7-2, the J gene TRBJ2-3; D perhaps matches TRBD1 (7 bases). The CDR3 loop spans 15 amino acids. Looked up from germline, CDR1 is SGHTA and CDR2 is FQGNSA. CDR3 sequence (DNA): TGTGCCAGCAGCCCGGAGGGACAGCCCACATATACGCAGTATTTT. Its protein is CASSPEGQPTYTQYF.

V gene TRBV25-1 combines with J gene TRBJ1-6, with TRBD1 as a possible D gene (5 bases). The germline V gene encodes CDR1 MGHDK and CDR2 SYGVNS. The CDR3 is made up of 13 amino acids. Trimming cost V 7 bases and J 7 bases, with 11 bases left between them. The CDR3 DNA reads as TGTGCCAGCAAGACAGTCGTAAATTCACCCCTCCACTTT. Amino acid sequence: CASKTVVNSPLHF.

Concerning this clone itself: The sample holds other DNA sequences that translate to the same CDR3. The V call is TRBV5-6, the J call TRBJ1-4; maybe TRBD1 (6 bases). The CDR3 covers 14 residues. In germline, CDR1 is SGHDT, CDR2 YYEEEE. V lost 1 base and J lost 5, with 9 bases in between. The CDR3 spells CASSLKQGNEKLFF. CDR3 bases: TGTGCCAGCAGCTTGAAACAGGGCAATGAAAAACTGTTTTTT.

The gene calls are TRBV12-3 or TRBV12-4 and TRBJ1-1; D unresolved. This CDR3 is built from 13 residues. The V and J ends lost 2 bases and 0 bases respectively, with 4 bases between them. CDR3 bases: TGTGCCAGCAGTTTATTAGTGAACACTGAAGCTTTCTTT. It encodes CASSLLVNTEAFF.

CDR3 sequence reads: CASRESGGNQPQHF. CDR3 bases: TGTGCCAGCAGAGAGTCCGGAGGGAATCAGCCCCAGCATTTT. J is TRBJ1-5 and V is TRBV27; no clear D gene. The CDR3 totals 14 residues. The germline V gene has CDR1 MNHEY and CDR2 SMNVEV (reference sequence). V lost 6 bases to trimming and J lost 4 bases, with 13 bases between them.